Below, 18 T cell receptor beta chains from the same sample are listed, as sequenced in a study of monozygotic twins with inflammatory bowel disease. TCRdb re-called the 5' RACE reads and gives one entry per CDR3 protein, without DNA. The sample data list about 200,000 distinct CDR3 sequences. The specimen sequenced was blood. The receptor set was obtained from a human donor with ulcerative colitis or Crohn's disease, or a healthy co-twin of an affected twin (not recorded which).

This rearrangement joins TRBV4-3 to TRBJ2-1; the TCRdb D gene call, TRBD2, has no DNA to confirm it. The germline V gene encodes CDR1 LGHNA and CDR2 YSLEER. CDR3 size: 15 residues. This CDR3 reads CASSQEYRGGNEQFF.

The CDR3 protein is CASSLGLTNTEAFF. The chain has TRBV12-3 or TRBV12-4 and TRBJ1-1. The CDR3 spans 14 residues.

The genes are TRBV20-1 and TRBJ1-1. Germline V lookup: CDR1 DFQATT, CDR2 SNEGSKA (reference sequence). The length of the CDR3 is 11 residues. The CDR3 sequence is CSANGEGLAFF.

V usage is TRBV20-1 and J usage is TRBJ2-1; TCRdb selects TRBD1, and the lack of DNA leaves this call unchecked. CDR1 and CDR2 from the germline V gene are DFQATT and SNEGSKA (reference sequence). This CDR3 spans 14 amino acids. CDR3 sequence reads: CSARRWGQNDEQFF.

V is TRBV20-1 and J is TRBJ2-7; with no DNA, the TCRdb D assignment of TRBD2 cannot be verified. The CDR3 runs to 14 residues. Germline assignment: CDR1 DFQATT and CDR2 SNEGSKA (reference sequence). CDR3: CSDRRAGGSYEQYF.

V usage is TRBV18 and J usage is TRBJ1-5; the TRBD1 assignment by TCRdb is unverifiable without DNA. The CDR3 has 13 residues. Germline values: CDR1 KGHSH, CDR2 LQKENI. The CDR3: CASSTADNQPQHF.

The chain has TRBV30 and TRBJ1-1; without DNA, the TCRdb call of TRBD1 cannot be checked. The CDR3 loop spans 14 amino acids. Germline-derived CDR1 and CDR2 are GTSNPN and SVGIG (reference sequence). CDR3: CAWSVKGRNTEAFF.

This chain uses TRBV12-3 or TRBV12-4 with TRBJ2-1; there is no DNA to check the TCRdb D call of TRBD2. The CDR3 loop spans 15 amino acids. The CDR3 sequence: CASAEGARTGNEQFF.

The chain uses TRBV5-6 and TRBJ1-2. CDR1 and CDR2 from the germline V gene are SGHDT and YYEEEE. This CDR3 is built from 14 residues. CDR3 in amino acids: CASSPRLGNYGYTF.

The gene calls are TRBV4-3 and TRBJ2-1; TCRdb indicates TRBD2, and absent DNA this call remains unverified. The CDR3 covers 18 residues. CDR1 and CDR2 from the germline V gene are LGHNA and YSLEER. CDR3 sequence: CASSQEPAGGNPYNEQFF.

The chain joins TRBV19 to TRBJ1-2; TCRdb proposes TRBD1, but this gene call is untestable without DNA. The CDR3 runs to 17 residues. The germline CDR1 and CDR2 sequences are LNHDA and SQIVND (reference sequence). CDR3 sequence: CASSTPGQRILNYGYTF.

V is TRBV20-1 and J is TRBJ2-7. The CDR3 has 12 amino acids. The V gene's germline CDR1 is DFQATT and CDR2 SNEGSKA (reference sequence). The CDR3 loop is CSASVPPYEQYF.

The V and J genes are TRBV6-2 or TRBV6-3 and TRBJ2-3; TCRdb designates TRBD1, a call that cannot be tested without DNA. Per germline, CDR1 MNHEY and CDR2 SVGEGT. The CDR3 length is 15 residues. This chain's CDR3 is CASSSPGHPTDTQYF.

V and J are TRBV5-1 and TRBJ1-2. The CDR3 extends over 16 amino acids. Germline CDR1 and CDR2: SGHRS and YFSETQ. The chain's CDR3 is CASRWDSFDPDYGYTF. Based on the CDR3 plus reference TRBV5-1 and TRBJ1-2, the full variable domain is KAGVTQTPRYLIKTRGQQVTLSCSPISGHRSVSWYQQTPGQGLQFLFEYFSETQRNKGNFPGRFSGRQFSNSRSEMNVSTLELGDSALYLCASRWDSFDPDYGYTFGSGTRLTVV.

V and J are TRBV20-1 and TRBJ1-1; the TRBD1 assignment by TCRdb is unverifiable without DNA. The length of the CDR3 is 17 residues. The germline gives CDR1 DFQATT, CDR2 SNEGSKA (reference sequence). Here the CDR3 reads CSARDPARDRGNTEAFF.

V gene TRBV7-3 combines with J gene TRBJ2-1; TCRdb names TRBD1, which stays unverified in the absence of DNA. CDR1 and CDR2 from the germline V gene are SGHTA and FQGTGA. This CDR3 spans 14 amino acids. The CDR3 protein is CASSSRGTYNEQFF. The full variable domain, in which reference TRBV7-3 and TRBJ2-1 provide the parts outside the CDR3, is GAGVSQTPSNKVTEKGKYVELRCDPISGHTALYWYRQSLGQGPEFLIYFQGTGAADDSGLPNDRFFAVRPEGSVSTLKIQRTERGDSAVYLCASSSRGTYNEQFFGPGTRLTVL.

The chain employs TRBV13 and TRBJ2-5. Germline loops: CDR1 PRHDT, CDR2 FYEKMQ (reference sequence). The CDR3 length is 12 residues. The CDR3 spells CASSLEGKTQYF.

V and J are TRBV7-9 and TRBJ2-3; lacking DNA, the TRBD2 call made by TCRdb goes unchecked. Germline V gives CDR1 SEHNR, CDR2 FQNEAQ (reference sequence). The CDR3 covers 17 residues. CDR3 protein: CASSSWTSGGRTDTQYF. Based on the CDR3 plus reference TRBV7-9 and TRBJ2-3, the full variable domain is DTGVSQNPRHKITKRGQNVTFRCDPISEHNRLYWYRQTLGQGPEFLTYFQNEAQLEKSRLLSDRFSAERPKGSFSTLEIQRTEQGDSAMYLCASSSWTSGGRTDTQYFGPGTRLTVL.